This TCR beta chain was profiled in a study of blood T cell repertoires in COVID-19. Whole-study context: T cells, B-cell-depleted T cells, or PBMCs provided the cDNA or gDNA that served as material.

Profiling relied on immunoSEQ multiplex PCR, and the TCRdb table lists in-frame clones only, not all of them. Among about 140,000 clones listed, about 84% were seen once. V shed 4 bases and J shed 1 base, with 9 bases lying between them. Germline V gene data show CDR1 as KGHDR and CDR2 as SFDVKD. The CDR3 has 14 residues. Cohort assignment relied on participant-reported clinical history. Those designated as exposed participants met a COVID-19 case within 2 weeks before study entry. The source material was PBMCs or T cells enriched from blood (not recorded which). V is TRBV24-1 and J is TRBJ1-1; TRBD1 is a possible D gene (5 bases). The clonotype originates from a woman under 30 who had been exposed to COVID-19. CDR3 region: CATSEAGSNTEAFF. In nucleotides, the CDR3 is TGTGCCACCAGTGAAGCAGGGTCGAACACTGAAGCTTTCTTT.